This TCR beta chain came from a study of CD8+CD57+ T cells in acquired aplastic anemia. With respect to this clonotype: The germline gene is not matched at one end of the junction; a read error may be the cause.

TCR beta VDJ and CDR3 were profiled, and genomic DNA was the template. Each CDR3 protein gets one entry after TCRdb re-called the reads with MiXCR. The table records around 150,000 distinct CDR3 sequences, approximately 44% of them present only once. This CDR3 is 11 amino acids long. Germline values: CDR1 SGHTA, CDR2 FQGNSA. The sequenced sample was sorted CD4+, CD8+, or CD8+CD57+ T cells (not recorded which) from PBMCs. This sequence joins TRBV7-2 and TRBJ2-4; D is uncertain. The clonotype comes from a human donor in good health. The CDR3 here is CASSSPNIQHF. DNA for the CDR3: TGTGCCAGCAGCTCCCCAAACATTCAGCACTTC.